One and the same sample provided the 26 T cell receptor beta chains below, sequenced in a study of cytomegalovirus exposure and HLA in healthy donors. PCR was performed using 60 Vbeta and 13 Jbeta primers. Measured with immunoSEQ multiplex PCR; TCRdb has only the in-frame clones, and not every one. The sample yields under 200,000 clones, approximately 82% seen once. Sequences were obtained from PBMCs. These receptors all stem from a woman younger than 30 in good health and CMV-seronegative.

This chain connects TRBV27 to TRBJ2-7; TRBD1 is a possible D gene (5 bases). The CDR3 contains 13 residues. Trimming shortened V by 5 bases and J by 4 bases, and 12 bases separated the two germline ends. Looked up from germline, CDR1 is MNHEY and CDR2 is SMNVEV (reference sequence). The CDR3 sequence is CASSRGRAYEQYF. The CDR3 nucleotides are TGTGCCAGCAGTCGCGGCAGGGCTTACGAGCAGTACTTC.

DNA of the CDR3: TGCGCCAGCAGCCAAGATCCCGAGTCCTACGAGCAGTACTTC. Amino acid sequence: CASSQDPESYEQYF. This chain uses TRBV4-3 with TRBJ2-7; D is undetermined. The germline V and J ends were trimmed by 0 bases and 1 base, with 7 bases remaining between them. The CDR3 is 14 amino acids. Germline loops: CDR1 LGHNA, CDR2 YSLEER.

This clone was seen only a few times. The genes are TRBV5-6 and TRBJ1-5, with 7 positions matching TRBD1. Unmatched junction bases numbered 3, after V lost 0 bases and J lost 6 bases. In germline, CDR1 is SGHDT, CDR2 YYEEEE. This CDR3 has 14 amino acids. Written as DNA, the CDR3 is TGTGCCAGCAGCTTGGACAGGGGAGTTCAGCCCCAGCATTTT. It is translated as CASSLDRGVQPQHF.

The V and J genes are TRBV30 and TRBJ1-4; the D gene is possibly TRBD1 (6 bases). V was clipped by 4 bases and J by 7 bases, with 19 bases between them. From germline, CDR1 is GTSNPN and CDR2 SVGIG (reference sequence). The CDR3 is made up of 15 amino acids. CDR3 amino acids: CAWTEQGLASEKLFF. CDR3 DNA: TGTGCCTGGACTGAACAGGGATTGGCAAGTGAAAAACTGTTTTTT.

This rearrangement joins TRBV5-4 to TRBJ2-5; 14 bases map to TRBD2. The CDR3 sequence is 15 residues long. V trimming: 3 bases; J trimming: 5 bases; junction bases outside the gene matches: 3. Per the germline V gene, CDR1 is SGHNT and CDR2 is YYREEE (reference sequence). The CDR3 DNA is TGTGCCAGCAGCTCGGGACTAGCGGGAGTCGAGACCCAGTACTTC. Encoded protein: CASSSGLAGVETQYF.

DNA for the CDR3: TGTGCCAGCAGCTCTGACAGGGCCGTCTACGAGCAGTACTTC. Its protein product is CASSSDRAVYEQYF. The V gene is TRBV7-2, the J gene TRBJ2-7, with 7 bases lining up with TRBD1. V gave up 4 bases and J gave up 3 bases; unmatched junction bases: 6. Germline lookup yields CDR1 SGHTA and CDR2 FQGNSA. The CDR3 extends over 14 amino acids.

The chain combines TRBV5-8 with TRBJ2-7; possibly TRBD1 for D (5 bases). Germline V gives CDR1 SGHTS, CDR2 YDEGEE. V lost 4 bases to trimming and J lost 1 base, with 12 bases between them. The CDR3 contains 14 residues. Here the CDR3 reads CASSTPGFSYEQYV. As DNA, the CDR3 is TGTGCCAGCAGCACCCCAGGGTTTTCCTACGAGCAGTACGTC.

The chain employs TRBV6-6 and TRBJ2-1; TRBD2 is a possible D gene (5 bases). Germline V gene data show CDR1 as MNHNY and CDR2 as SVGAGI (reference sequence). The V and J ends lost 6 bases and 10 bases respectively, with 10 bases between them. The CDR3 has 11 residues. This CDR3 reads CASREGREQFF. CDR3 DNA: TGTGCCAGCAGAGAGGGAAGGGAGCAGTTCTTC.

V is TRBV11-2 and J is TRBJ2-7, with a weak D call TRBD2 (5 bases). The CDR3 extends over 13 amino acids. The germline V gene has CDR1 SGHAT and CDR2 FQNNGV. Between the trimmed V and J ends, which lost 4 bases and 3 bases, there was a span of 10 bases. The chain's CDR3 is CASSSTRVYEQYV. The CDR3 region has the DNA TGTGCCAGCAGCTCTACTAGGGTCTACGAGCAGTACGTC.

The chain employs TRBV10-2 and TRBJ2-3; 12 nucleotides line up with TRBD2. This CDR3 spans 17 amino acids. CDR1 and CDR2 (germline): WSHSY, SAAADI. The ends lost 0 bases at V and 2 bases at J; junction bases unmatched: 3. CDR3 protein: CASSESRLAGVTDTQYF. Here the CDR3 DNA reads TGCGCCAGCAGTGAGTCGAGACTAGCGGGAGTCACAGATACGCAGTATTTT.

The CDR3 reads CASSPAPGKGYTF. Here the CDR3 DNA reads TGTGCCAGCAGCCCGGCCCCGGGGAAGGGCTACACCTTC. The chain recombines TRBV27 with TRBJ1-2; unclear D gene. CDR1 and CDR2 from the germline V gene are MNHEY and SMNVEV (reference sequence). Trimming left V 6 bases short and J 8 bases short, with 16 bases between. This CDR3 is built from 13 residues.

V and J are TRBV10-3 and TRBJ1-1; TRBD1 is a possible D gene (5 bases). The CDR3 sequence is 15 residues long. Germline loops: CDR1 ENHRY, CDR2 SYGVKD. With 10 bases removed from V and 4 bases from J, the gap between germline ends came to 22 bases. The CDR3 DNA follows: TGTGCCACGACCGGGACTGTCCTCCGGAGCACTGAAGCTTTCTTT. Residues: CATTGTVLRSTEAFF.

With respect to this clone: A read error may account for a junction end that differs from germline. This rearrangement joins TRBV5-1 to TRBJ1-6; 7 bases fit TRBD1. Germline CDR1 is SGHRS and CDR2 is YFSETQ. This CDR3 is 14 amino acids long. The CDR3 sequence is CASSFGTEVSSLHF. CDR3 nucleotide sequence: TGCGCCAGCAGCTTCGGGACAGAGGTTTCATCCCTCCACTTT.

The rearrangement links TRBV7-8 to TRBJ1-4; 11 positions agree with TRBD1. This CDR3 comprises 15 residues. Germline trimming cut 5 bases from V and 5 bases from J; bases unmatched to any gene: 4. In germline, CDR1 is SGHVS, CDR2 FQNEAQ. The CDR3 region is CASSPGTGGNEKLFF. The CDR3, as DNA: TGTGCCAGCAGCCCAGGGACAGGGGGGAATGAAAAACTGTTTTTT. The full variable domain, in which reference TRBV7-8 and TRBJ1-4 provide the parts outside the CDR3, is GAGVSQSPRYKVAKRGQDVALRCDPISGHVSLFWYQQALGQGPEFLTYFQNEAQLDKSGLPSDRFFAERPEGSVSTLKIQRTQQEDSAVYLCASSPGTGGNEKLFFGSGTQLSVL.

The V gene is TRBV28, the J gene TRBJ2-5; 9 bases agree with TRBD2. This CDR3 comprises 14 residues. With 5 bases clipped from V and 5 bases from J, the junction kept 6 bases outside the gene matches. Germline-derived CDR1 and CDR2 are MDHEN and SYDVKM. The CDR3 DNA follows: TGTGCCAGCAGTATAGCGGGAGTTGTGGAGACCCAGTACTTC. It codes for CASSIAGVVETQYF.

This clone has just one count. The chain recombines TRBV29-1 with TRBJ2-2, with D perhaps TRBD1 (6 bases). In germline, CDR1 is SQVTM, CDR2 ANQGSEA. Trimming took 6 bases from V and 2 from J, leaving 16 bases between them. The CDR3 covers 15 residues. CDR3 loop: CSVSARGINTGELFF. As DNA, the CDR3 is TGCAGCGTCTCCGCCAGGGGAATCAACACCGGGGAGCTGTTTTTT.

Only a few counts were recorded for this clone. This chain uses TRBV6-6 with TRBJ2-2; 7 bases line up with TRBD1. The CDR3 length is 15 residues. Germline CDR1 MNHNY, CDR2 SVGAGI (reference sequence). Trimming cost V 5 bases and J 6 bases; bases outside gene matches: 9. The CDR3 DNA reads TGTGCCAGCAGTACCCTATCAGGGGGACCCGGGGAGCTGTTTTTT. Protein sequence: CASSTLSGGPGELFF.

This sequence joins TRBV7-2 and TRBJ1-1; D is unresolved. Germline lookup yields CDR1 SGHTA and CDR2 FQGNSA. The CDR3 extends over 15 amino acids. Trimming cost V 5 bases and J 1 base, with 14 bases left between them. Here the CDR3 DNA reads TGTGCCAGCAGCCATTGGGCCACCTCGAACACTGAAGCTTTCTTT. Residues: CASSHWATSNTEAFF.

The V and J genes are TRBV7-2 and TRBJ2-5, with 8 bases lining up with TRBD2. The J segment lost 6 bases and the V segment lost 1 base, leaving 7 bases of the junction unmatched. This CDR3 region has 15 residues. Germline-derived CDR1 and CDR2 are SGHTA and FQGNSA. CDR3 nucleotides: TGTGCCAGCAGCTTAGGGGGTAGCGGGGTCCAGACCCAGTACTTC. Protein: CASSLGGSGVQTQYF. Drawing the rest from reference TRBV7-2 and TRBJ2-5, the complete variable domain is GAGVSQSPSNKVTEKGKDVELRCDPISGHTALYWYRQSLGQGLEFLIYFQGNSAPDKSGLPSDRFSAERTGGSVSTLTIQRTQQEDSAVYLCASSLGGSGVQTQYFGPGTRLLVL.

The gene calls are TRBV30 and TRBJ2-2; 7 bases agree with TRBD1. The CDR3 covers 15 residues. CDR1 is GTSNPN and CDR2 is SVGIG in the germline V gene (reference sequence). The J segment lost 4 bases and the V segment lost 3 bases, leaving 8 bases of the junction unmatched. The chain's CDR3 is CAWRPTGRVTGELFF. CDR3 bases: TGTGCCTGGAGGCCGACAGGGAGAGTCACCGGGGAGCTGTTTTTT.

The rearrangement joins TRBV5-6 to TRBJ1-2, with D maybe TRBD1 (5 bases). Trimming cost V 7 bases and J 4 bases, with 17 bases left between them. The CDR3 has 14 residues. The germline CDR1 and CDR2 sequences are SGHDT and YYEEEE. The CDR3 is CASRLLGDSYGYTF. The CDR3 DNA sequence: TGTGCCAGCCGGCTCCTTGGGGACTCCTATGGCTACACCTTC.

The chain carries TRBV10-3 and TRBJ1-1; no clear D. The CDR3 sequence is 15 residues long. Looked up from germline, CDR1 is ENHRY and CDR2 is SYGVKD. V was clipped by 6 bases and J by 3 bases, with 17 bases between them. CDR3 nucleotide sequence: TGTGCCATCAGACCGGCGGTCGGGCGGGACACTGAAGCTTTCTTT. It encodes CAIRPAVGRDTEAFF.

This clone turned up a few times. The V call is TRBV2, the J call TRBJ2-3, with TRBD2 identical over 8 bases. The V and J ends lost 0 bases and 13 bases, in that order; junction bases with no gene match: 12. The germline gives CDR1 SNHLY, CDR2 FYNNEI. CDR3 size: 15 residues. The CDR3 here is CASSEADSGKTKEYF. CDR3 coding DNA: TGTGCCAGCAGTGAAGCCGATAGCGGGAAGACCAAGGAGTATTTT.

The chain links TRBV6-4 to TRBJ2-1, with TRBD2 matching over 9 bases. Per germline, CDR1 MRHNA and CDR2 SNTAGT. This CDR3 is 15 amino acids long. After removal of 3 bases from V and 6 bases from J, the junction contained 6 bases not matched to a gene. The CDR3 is CASSEGLASSNEQFF. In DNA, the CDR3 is TGTGCCAGCAGTGAAGGACTAGCGAGTTCCAATGAGCAGTTCTTC.

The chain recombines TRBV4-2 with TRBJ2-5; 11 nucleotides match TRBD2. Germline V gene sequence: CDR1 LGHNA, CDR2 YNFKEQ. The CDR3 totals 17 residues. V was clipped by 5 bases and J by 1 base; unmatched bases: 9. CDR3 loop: CASSKLAGVGVQETQYF. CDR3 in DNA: TGTGCCAGCAGCAAACTAGCGGGAGTCGGGGTCCAAGAGACCCAGTACTTC.

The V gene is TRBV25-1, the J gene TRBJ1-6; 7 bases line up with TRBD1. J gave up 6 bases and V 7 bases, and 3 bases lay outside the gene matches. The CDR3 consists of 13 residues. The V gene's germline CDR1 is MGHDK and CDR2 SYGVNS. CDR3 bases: TGTGCCAGCAAGGGACAGATTAATTCACCCCTCCACTTT. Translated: CASKGQINSPLHF.